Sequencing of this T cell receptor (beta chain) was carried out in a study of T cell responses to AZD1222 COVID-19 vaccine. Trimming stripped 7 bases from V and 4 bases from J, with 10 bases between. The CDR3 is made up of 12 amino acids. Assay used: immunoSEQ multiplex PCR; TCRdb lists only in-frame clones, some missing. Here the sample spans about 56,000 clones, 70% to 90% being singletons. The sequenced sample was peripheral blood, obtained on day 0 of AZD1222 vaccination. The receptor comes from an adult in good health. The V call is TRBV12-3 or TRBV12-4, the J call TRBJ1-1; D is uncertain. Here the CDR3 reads CASKPSLTEAFF. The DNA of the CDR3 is TGTGCCAGCAAACCCTCGCTCACTGAAGCTTTCTTT.